What follows describes a single T cell receptor (beta chain). Its antigen is currently unknown. The sample comes from a study of cytomegalovirus exposure and HLA in healthy donors. General study results and limits: Reportedly, a later analysis found an Asian-associated ancestry cluster had fewer N-insertions than the roughly 700-donor mean. Many donors shared some public TCRs, even though most TCR sequences were rare. In a later analysis, at a false discovery rate of 0.05, fewer than 20,000 TCR beta sequences were associated with HLA alleles.

V was shortened by 6 bases and J by 2 bases, with 13 bases between the two germline ends. CDR3 length equals 14 residues. Germline-derived CDR1 and CDR2 are MNHEY and SVGAGI. PCR amplification relied on 60 Vbeta primers (plus 13 Jbeta primers). The method was immunoSEQ multiplex PCR; TCRdb's version includes in-frame clones alone and lacks a portion of them. The profile covers over 150,000 clones, with about 75% appearing a single time and about 1.3% taken by the ten largest. The clonotype originates from a man aged 18-30 years in good health and CMV-seronegative. This rearrangement joins TRBV6-5 to TRBJ1-2; D is unresolved. Sequences were obtained from PBMCs. CDR3: CASRRGSYNYGYTF. In nucleotides, the CDR3 is TGTGCCAGCAGGCGAGGGTCTTACAACTATGGCTACACCTTC.